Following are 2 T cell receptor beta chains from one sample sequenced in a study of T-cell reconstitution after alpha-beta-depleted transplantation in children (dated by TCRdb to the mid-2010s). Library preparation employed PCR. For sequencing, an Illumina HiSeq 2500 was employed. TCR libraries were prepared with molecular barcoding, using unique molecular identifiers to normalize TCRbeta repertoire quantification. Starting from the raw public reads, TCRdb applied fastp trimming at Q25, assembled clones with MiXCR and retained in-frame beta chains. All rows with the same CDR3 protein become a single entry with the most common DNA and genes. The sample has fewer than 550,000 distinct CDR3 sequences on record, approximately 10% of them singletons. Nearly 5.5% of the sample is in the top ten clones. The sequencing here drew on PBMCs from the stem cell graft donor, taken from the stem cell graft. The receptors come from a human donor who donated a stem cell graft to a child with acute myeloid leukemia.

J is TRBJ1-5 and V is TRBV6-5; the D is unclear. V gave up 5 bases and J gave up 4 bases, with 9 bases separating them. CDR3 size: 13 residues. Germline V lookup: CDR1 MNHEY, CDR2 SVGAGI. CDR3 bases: TGTGCCAGCAGTCCCTTAACGAATCAGCCCCAGCATTTT. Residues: CASSPLTNQPQHF.

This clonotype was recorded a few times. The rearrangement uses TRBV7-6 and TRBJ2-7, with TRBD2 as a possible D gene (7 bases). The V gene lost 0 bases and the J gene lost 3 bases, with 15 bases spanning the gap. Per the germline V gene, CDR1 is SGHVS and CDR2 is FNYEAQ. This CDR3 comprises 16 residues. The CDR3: CASSLAGRGGNYEQYV. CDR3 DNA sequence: TGTGCCAGCAGCTTAGCGGGGAGGGGGGGAAACTACGAGCAGTACGTC.